This T cell receptor (beta chain) was sequenced during a study of cytomegalovirus exposure and HLA in healthy donors. CDR1 SSHAT and CDR2 FNYEAQ come from the germline V gene (reference sequence). CDR3 length: 15 residues. Concerning this clone itself: Antigen unknown. A junction end diverges from the germline sequence, so it may reflect a read error.

Findings and limits, study-wide: In a later analysis, a missense DCLRE1C variant was linked to TCR beta V- and J-gene trimming.

It was with 60 Vbeta and 13 Jbeta primers that the PCR ran. Assay: immunoSEQ multiplex PCR; the TCRdb copy retains only in-frame clones and omits some. The table lists fewer than 250,000 clones, 65% to 80% of them singletons. The clonotype comes from a young man in good health and CMV-seropositive. Input material: PBMCs. V and J are TRBV7-7 and TRBJ2-5; 7 positions agree with TRBD1. The CDR3 nucleotides are TGTGCTAGCAGCTTAGCGCCTGGCAGGGGGGAGACCCAGTACTTC. Amino acids: CASSLAPGRGETQYF.